This T cell receptor (beta chain) was retrieved from a study of chemoradiotherapy in HPV16-positive cancers. The study's findings and limits: The functional HPV-specific definition rests on just a couple of HPV16-positive patients. Candidate HPV-specific clones and E7-related TCR motifs grew in tumor during treatment.

Turning to this clone: Antigen unknown.

Germline lookup yields CDR1 LNHDA and CDR2 SQIVND (reference sequence). V was trimmed by 4 bases and J by 7 bases, leaving 23 bases between them. This CDR3 comprises 17 residues. Repertoires were sampled repeatedly during chemoradiotherapy. Only in-frame clones appear in the TCRdb table, and some are missing; sequencing was by immunoSEQ multiplex PCR. The profile covers about 25,000 clones, with approximately 95% appearing a single time and over 2.5% taken by the ten largest. The V call is TRBV19, the J call TRBJ2-1, with TRBD1 as a possible D gene (6 bases). This sample was taken from a patient who underwent chemoradiotherapy. The TCR originated in a human donor with HPV-associated anogenital cancer. CDR3 coding DNA: TGTGCCAGTAGTACCCTCCCGACAGGTACGCCCAGGAATGAGCAGTTCTTC. The encoded protein is CASSTLPTGTPRNEQFF.